These 27 T cell receptor beta chains came from one sample sequenced in a study of cytomegalovirus exposure and HLA in healthy donors. A multiplex PCR was run with 60 Vbeta primers and 13 Jbeta primers. The assay was immunoSEQ multiplex PCR, and TCRdb's table has in-frame clones only and misses some. This sample has roughly 160,000 clones, with about 77% found just once. Sequences were obtained from PBMCs. The receptors come from a man aged 25-40 years in good health and CMV-seronegative.

CDR3 region: CASSVAGGEAGELFF. The CDR3 DNA reads TGTGCCAGCAGCGTAGCTGGGGGCGAGGCCGGGGAGCTGTTTTTT. The chain joins TRBV9 to TRBJ2-2; possible D gene TRBD1, 6 bases. This CDR3 has 15 amino acids. Trimming took 0 bases from V and 6 from J, leaving 12 bases between them. CDR1 is SGDLS and CDR2 is YYNGEE in the germline V gene.

The chain is built from TRBV7-2 and TRBJ1-4, with D perhaps matching TRBD1 (5 bases). Germline lookup yields CDR1 SGHTA and CDR2 FQGNSA. The CDR3 consists of 15 residues. The V end was cut by 2 bases, the J end by 7 bases, with 14 bases between. In nucleotides, the CDR3 is TGTGCCAGCAGCTTAAATGGAGGGGAAGGTGAAAAACTGTTTTTT. Residues: CASSLNGGEGEKLFF. Filled out from reference TRBV7-2 and TRBJ1-4, the complete variable domain reads GAGVSQSPSNKVTEKGKDVELRCDPISGHTALYWYRQSLGQGLEFLIYFQGNSAPDKSGLPSDRFSAERTGGSVSTLTIQRTQQEDSAVYLCASSLNGGEGEKLFFGSGTQLSVL.

The gene calls are TRBV10-3 and TRBJ2-7, with D possibly matching TRBD1 (6 bases). This CDR3 contains 13 residues. V was trimmed by 6 bases and J by 1 base, leaving 10 bases between them. Germline values: CDR1 ENHRY, CDR2 SYGVKD. DNA for the CDR3: TGTGCCATCAGGAGGGACATTTCCTACGAGCAGTACTTC. The encoded protein is CAIRRDISYEQYF.

V and J are TRBV9 and TRBJ1-3; 7 bases fit TRBD1. CDR3 length: 15 residues. CDR1 is SGDLS, CDR2 YYNGEE, per germline. The trim removed 4 bases at V and 0 bases at J, leaving 4 bases unmatched. In DNA form, the CDR3 reads TGTGCCAGCAGCCCGACAGGGATCTCTGGAAACACCATATATTTT. Its protein product is CASSPTGISGNTIYF.

This chain uses TRBV29-1 with TRBJ1-2; D is undetermined. Germline V gene data show CDR1 as SQVTM and CDR2 as ANQGSEA. The CDR3 is made up of 18 amino acids. Trimming took off 0 bases at V and 4 bases at J, with 24 bases between the two ends. This chain's CDR3 is CSVEESLIGLPSSYGYTF. The CDR3 DNA reads TGCAGCGTTGAAGAATCTTTAATAGGACTCCCGTCCTCCTATGGCTACACCTTC.

The chain couples TRBV28 to TRBJ2-3; 9 bases fit TRBD1. V lost 1 base, J lost 0 bases, and 17 bases stayed unmatched. The CDR3 extends over 21 amino acids. CDR1 is MDHEN and CDR2 is SYDVKM in the germline V gene. The CDR3, as DNA: TGTGCCAGCAGTTTATACGCTCGCGGGGACAGGGCTACTACTAGCACAGATACGCAGTATTTT. This sequence encodes CASSLYARGDRATTSTDTQYF.

This clone has just one count. V is TRBV28 and J is TRBJ1-5; TRBD1 matches at 7 bases. The CDR3 contains 15 residues. The germline V gene has CDR1 MDHEN and CDR2 SYDVKM. Germline trimming cut 3 bases from V and 7 bases from J; bases unmatched to any gene: 9. The CDR3 spells CASSFLGTGEQPQHF. For the CDR3, the DNA is TGTGCCAGCAGTTTTCTTGGTACAGGGGAACAGCCCCAGCATTTT.

V usage is TRBV18 and J usage is TRBJ2-2; no clear D gene. Germline values: CDR1 KGHSH, CDR2 LQKENI. Deletions cut 3 bases from V and 3 bases from J, with 5 bases between. The CDR3 contains 13 residues. The DNA for the CDR3 is TGTGCCAGCTCACCTCGAGACACCGGGGAGCTGTTTTTT. Translated: CASSPRDTGELFF.

The V gene is TRBV30, the J gene TRBJ2-3; D possibly corresponds to TRBD1 (6 bases). Germline values: CDR1 GTSNPN, CDR2 SVGIG (reference sequence). Between the trimmed V and J ends, which lost 4 bases and 8 bases, there was a span of 10 bases. The length of the CDR3 is 11 residues. CDR3 protein: CAWNQGSTQYF. CDR3 DNA: TGTGCCTGGAATCAGGGGAGTACGCAGTATTTT. Looking up the rest from reference TRBV30 and TRBJ2-3 gives the full variable domain: SQTIHQWPATLVQPVGSPLSLECTVEGTSNPNLYWYRQAAGRGLQLLFYSVGIGQISSEVPQNLSASRPQDRQFILSSKKLLLSDSGFYLCAWNQGSTQYFGPGTRLTVL.

Of note for this clone: A junction end diverges from the germline sequence, so it may reflect a read error. This chain links TRBV7-9 with TRBJ1-5; D is perhaps TRBD1 (6 bases). Germline assignment: CDR1 SEHNR and CDR2 FQNEAQ (reference sequence). The CDR3 contains 13 residues. Here the CDR3 DNA reads TGTTCCAGCAGCTTAGCCGGACAGTCCTCCCAGCATTTT. It translates to CSSSLAGQSSQHF.

The chain is built from TRBV14 and TRBJ1-1; D is possibly TRBD1 (5 bases). From germline, CDR1 is SGHDN and CDR2 FVKESK. This CDR3 has 17 amino acids. Trimming shortened V by 1 base and J by 0 bases, and 15 bases separated the two germline ends. The CDR3 sequence is CASSQAPGGRMNTEAFF. In DNA form, the CDR3 reads TGTGCCAGCAGCCAAGCTCCCGGGGGGAGGATGAACACTGAAGCTTTCTTT.

V usage is TRBV7-9 and J usage is TRBJ1-1; D not certain. The CDR3 runs to 12 residues. Germline V gene lookup returns CDR1 SEHNR and CDR2 FQNEAQ (reference sequence). Trimming removed 6 bases from V and 5 bases from J, with 10 bases in between. CDR3 sequence (DNA): TGTGCCAGCAGGACTGGTGGTACTGAAGCTTTCTTT. This gives the protein CASRTGGTEAFF.

This chain links TRBV6-6 with TRBJ2-5; 7 nucleotides align to TRBD1. This CDR3 is built from 11 residues. J gave up 12 bases and V 5 bases, and 6 bases lay outside the gene matches. Germline V gene lookup returns CDR1 MNHNY and CDR2 SVGAGI (reference sequence). The chain's CDR3 is CASSPDRAKYF. CDR3 nucleotide sequence: TGTGCCAGCAGTCCCGACAGGGCGAAGTACTTC.

The rearrangement joins TRBV5-1 to TRBJ2-3; D possibly corresponds to TRBD1 (6 bases). The germline V gene has CDR1 SGHRS and CDR2 YFSETQ. V gave up 6 bases and J gave up 2 bases, with 13 bases separating them. The CDR3 contains 14 residues. CDR3 sequence (DNA): TGCGCCAGCACAACGGACAGCCCCACAGATACGCAGTATTTT. Translated: CASTTDSPTDTQYF.

This chain joins TRBV10-3 and TRBJ1-3; D may be TRBD1 (6 bases). This CDR3 contains 14 residues. V lost 7 bases and J 2 bases, leaving 12 bases between the germline ends. Germline V gene data show CDR1 as ENHRY and CDR2 as SYGVKD. The CDR3 DNA follows: TGTGCCATCAACCTGGGGGACACTGGAAACACCATATATTTT. Translating it yields CAINLGDTGNTIYF.

This clone was observed a handful of times. CDR3 residues: CASSPTGVYEQYF. As DNA, the CDR3 is TGTGCCAGCAGCCCGACAGGGGTATACGAGCAGTACTTC. V and J are TRBV13 and TRBJ2-7, with 8 bases identical to TRBD1. With 5 bases clipped from V and 4 bases from J, the junction kept 4 bases outside the gene matches. Germline CDR1 and CDR2: PRHDT and FYEKMQ (reference sequence). This CDR3 region has 13 residues.

In its sample, this clone was seen a few times. The rearrangement joins TRBV5-6 to TRBJ2-7, with a tentative D call TRBD1 (5 bases). The CDR3 has 14 residues. The V gene's germline CDR1 is SGHDT and CDR2 YYEEEE. Trimming stripped 0 bases from V and 1 base from J, with 8 bases between. This CDR3 is CASSLERQSYEQYF. Here the CDR3 DNA reads TGTGCCAGCAGCTTGGAGAGACAGTCCTACGAGCAGTACTTC.

J is TRBJ2-1 and V is TRBV4-2; maybe TRBD2 (7 bases). Between the trimmed V and J ends, which lost 0 bases and 10 bases, there was a span of 19 bases. The CDR3 length is 16 residues. From germline, CDR1 is LGHNA and CDR2 YNFKEQ. This CDR3 reads CASSQEGGARLGEQFF. CDR3 coding DNA: TGTGCCAGCAGCCAAGAGGGGGGGGCACGCCTGGGAGAGCAGTTCTTC.

This chain links TRBV11-2 with TRBJ2-7; D ambiguous. Germline values: CDR1 SGHAT, CDR2 FQNNGV. The CDR3 sequence is 12 residues long. V lost 4 bases to trimming and J lost 3 bases, with 7 bases between them. The CDR3 bases are TGTGCCAGCAGCTCCATCGGCTACGAGCAGTACTTC. Translated, it gives CASSSIGYEQYF.

The chain couples TRBV19 to TRBJ2-7; possibly TRBD1 for D (6 bases). The CDR3 sequence is 13 residues long. V shed 6 bases and J shed 5 bases, with 14 bases lying between them. CDR1 is LNHDA and CDR2 is SQIVND in the germline V gene (reference sequence). The CDR3 DNA reads as TGTGCCAGTAGGGCGGACAGATTCCACGAGCAGTACTTC. It specifies CASRADRFHEQYF.

The chain combines TRBV5-4 with TRBJ1-3; D unclear. V was cut by 5 bases and J by 1 base, with 10 bases left in between. The CDR3 covers 14 residues. Germline CDR1 and CDR2: SGHNT and YYREEE (reference sequence). The CDR3 sequence is CASRQDKSGNTIYF. In nucleotides, the CDR3 is TGTGCCAGCAGACAAGACAAATCTGGAAACACCATATATTTT. Full variable domain (rest looked up from reference TRBV5-4 and TRBJ1-3): ETGVTQSPTHLIKTRGQQVTLRCSSQSGHNTVSWYQQALGQGPQFIFQYYREEENGRGNFPPRFSGLQFPNYSSELNVNALELDDSALYLCASRQDKSGNTIYFGEGSWLTVV.

The genes are TRBV11-2 and TRBJ2-7; tentative D call: TRBD1 (5 bases). Germline CDR1 SGHAT, CDR2 FQNNGV. The length of the CDR3 is 14 residues. Trimming stripped 5 bases from V and 8 bases from J, with 19 bases between. Here the CDR3 DNA reads TGTGCCAGCAGCCAGACAGAAGCTCGGGTGAAGCAGTACTTC. Translating gives CASSQTEARVKQYF.

The V and J genes are TRBV9 and TRBJ2-7, with 7 bases matching TRBD1. There are 15 residues in the CDR3. Looked up from germline, CDR1 is SGDLS and CDR2 is YYNGEE. The ends lost 0 bases at V and 2 bases at J; junction bases unmatched: 5. The CDR3 reads CASSVGTGVTYEQYF. The DNA of the CDR3 is TGTGCCAGCAGCGTAGGTACAGGGGTGACCTACGAGCAGTACTTC.

The rearrangement uses TRBV6-5 and TRBJ2-3, with 8 bases identical to TRBD2. The ends lost 2 bases at V and 3 bases at J; junction bases unmatched: 1. Germline V gene data show CDR1 as MNHEY and CDR2 as SVGAGI. CDR3 length: 14 amino acids. The CDR3 DNA is TGTGCCAGCAGTTACCTAGCGGGTACAGATACGCAGTATTTT. Translating it yields CASSYLAGTDTQYF.

This chain uses TRBV15 with TRBJ1-2, with a tentative D call TRBD1 (6 bases). The CDR3 is 15 residues long. CDR1 and CDR2 from the germline V gene are LNHNV and YYDKDF (reference sequence). V was pared by 1 base and J by 6 bases, with 15 bases between. The CDR3 is CATSRVRGTSNGYTF. DNA for the CDR3: TGTGCCACCAGCAGAGTAAGGGGGACATCGAATGGCTACACCTTC.

The V call is TRBV10-3, the J call TRBJ2-2; D perhaps matches TRBD1 (6 bases). V gave up 10 bases and J gave up 0 bases, with 12 bases separating them. This CDR3 region has 14 residues. Germline V gives CDR1 ENHRY, CDR2 SYGVKD. The CDR3 region has the DNA TGTGCCACGACAGGTATCCCGAACACCGGGGAGCTGTTTTTT. Its translation is CATTGIPNTGELFF.

This chain uses TRBV15 with TRBJ2-7, with 11 bases aligning to TRBD1. Germline CDR1 and CDR2: LNHNV and YYDKDF (reference sequence). J gave up 0 bases and V 3 bases, and 10 bases lay outside the gene matches. The CDR3 is made up of 18 amino acids. The CDR3 DNA follows: TGTGCCACCAGCAGTCGGACAGGGGGCCGGAGGAGCTCCTACGAGCAGTACTTC. It is translated as CATSSRTGGRRSSYEQYF. The full variable domain, completed using reference TRBV15 and TRBJ2-7, is DAMVIQNPRYQVTQFGKPVTLSCSQTLNHNVMYWYQQKSSQAPKLLFHYYDKDFNNEADTPDNFQSRRPNTSFCFLDIRSPGLGDTAMYLCATSSRTGGRRSSYEQYFGPGTRLTVT.